This TCR beta chain was captured in a study of human T cells and chemical hapten exposure. V lost 10 bases and J 0 bases, leaving 14 bases between the germline ends. Per the germline V gene, CDR1 is SGHNT and CDR2 is YYREEE (reference sequence). This CDR3 region has 13 residues. The study, taken as a whole, reports: DPC sensitization produced no change in TCRs with frequency above 1 in 1000. Each of the donors had alopecia, so their immune responses may not resemble those of healthy people. Expanded TCR counts at PT1 went up together with patch test score, a positive correlation.

TCRdb re-called the RACE reads with MiXCR, one entry per CDR3 protein. The data contain over 300,000 distinct CDR3 sequences, roughly 5.3% of them singletons. Time point defined: pre-sensitization, week 0. Treatment: therapeutic diphenylcyclopropenone sensitization with weekly scalp DPC. This clonotype was seen a single time. Its specificity is not known. The sequence was obtained from a woman between 50 and 59 years old with alopecia areata. Some clones in this sample may be carry-over from other donors' samples. The chain couples TRBV5-4 to TRBJ2-7; possible D gene TRBD2, 6 bases. The source was whole blood, collected in connection with sensitization to the hapten diphenylcyclopropenone (DPC). The CDR3 DNA is TGTGCCGGGGCGACGGACTACTCCTACGAGCAGTACTTC. This gives the protein CAGATDYSYEQYF.